The rows below give T cell receptor beta chains drawn from one sample of a study of response to subunit inactivated influenza vaccine. MiXCR, applied by TCRdb to the RT-PCR reads, yields one record per CDR3 protein. The sample records around 580,000 distinct CDR3 sequences, 10% to 15% being singletons. Source: PBMCs from blood, taken on the day of vaccination. The receptors come from a man aged 45-65 years who received an inactivated influenza vaccine. CDR3s leave out the opening cysteine and the closing phenylalanine or tryptophan. The order of the fields is V gene, J gene, CDR3 length, CDR3 protein.

TRBV5-1	TRBJ1-1	13	ASSLVPAVNTEAF
TRBV24-1	TRBJ1-5	11	SSAGGGNQPQH
TRBV30	TRBJ1-5	13	AWSVGTELNQPQH
TRBV6-6	TRBJ1-2	11	ASSQGRVYGYT
TRBV7-9	TRBJ2-1	10	ASSLATREQF
TRBV7-9	TRBJ2-1	10	ASSSPGREQF
TRBV6-2/TRBV6-3	TRBJ2-1	13	ASMSTGQGIYEQF
TRBV10-2	TRBJ1-6	12	ASNVSPNNSPLH
TRBV6-5	TRBJ2-7	15	ASSYTRPQSGPYEQY
TRBV20-1	TRBJ2-7	12	SARDRAGVYEQY
TRBV29-1	TRBJ2-5	10	SVIDPGETQY
TRBV9	TRBJ2-7	12	ASSASGRPNEQY
TRBV5-1	TRBJ1-2	13	ASRTGTGLIYGYT
TRBV15	TRBJ2-1	15	ATSRRTLVGGHNEQF
TRBV4-3	TRBJ2-2	13	ASSQPGPNTGELF
TRBV15	TRBJ2-4	14	ATSRWSGGAKNIQY
TRBV4-3	TRBJ1-1	12	ASSQTGRWTEAF
TRBV6-6	TRBJ1-2	11	ASTHLQGEGYT
TRBV10-3	TRBJ1-1	12	ATRTGDMGTEAF
TRBV7-2	TRBJ2-2	12	ASSLGAEAGELF
TRBV20-1	TRBJ2-2	13	SARTSGRAEGELF
TRBV20-1	TRBJ1-2	9	SAQQGYGYT
TRBV2	TRBJ2-2	13	ASRGGAGTLPGLF
TRBV5-1	TRBJ1-1	13	ASSATGVWGTEAF
TRBV12-3/TRBV12-4	TRBJ2-3	12	ASRNSGRTDTQY
TRBV4-1	TRBJ2-7	15	ASSHRFPPGQAYEQY
TRBV12-3/TRBV12-4	TRBJ2-2	14	ASRGTTRENTGELF
TRBV5-5	TRBJ1-6	13	ASKTDSPYNSPLH
TRBV12-3/TRBV12-4	TRBJ2-1	10	ASSLALAEQF
TRBV7-8	TRBJ2-2	11	AFKEVEGGELF
TRBV11-2	TRBJ1-4	14	ASRRLGGRTNEKLF
TRBV5-5	TRBJ2-7	11	ASSTRDRDEQY
TRBV18	TRBJ2-5	14	ASSPGSLLEQETQY